Following are 14 T cell receptor beta chains from one sample sequenced in a study of CD8+ T cells in alopecia areata. cDNA prepared by RNA extraction and subsequent reverse transcription served as the template for sequencing. Profiling relied on immunoSEQ multiplex PCR, and the TCRdb table lists in-frame clones only, not all of them. The data show 140,000 or so clones, 51% seen once. This sample comprised CD4+ T cells sorted from blood, obtained at week 0. These receptors all come from a human donor with alopecia areata.

This clone was counted only a few times. V usage is TRBV14 and J usage is TRBJ2-3; D ambiguous. The ends were cut back, 4 bases at V and 8 bases at J, with 10 bases in the middle. The V gene's germline CDR1 is SGHDN and CDR2 FVKESK. CDR3 length equals 12 residues. The chain's CDR3 is CASSPGFGTQYF. The CDR3, as DNA: TGTGCCAGCAGCCCTGGTTTTGGTACGCAGTATTTT.

This chain connects TRBV30 to TRBJ1-3, with D possibly being TRBD1 (6 bases). The ends were cut back, 0 bases at V and 0 bases at J, with 9 bases in the middle. CDR3 length: 15 amino acids. Germline CDR1 is GTSNPN and CDR2 is SVGIG (reference sequence). Here the CDR3 DNA reads TGTGCCTGGAGTGTAGGGGGTTTCTCTGGAAACACCATATATTTT. Translation: CAWSVGGFSGNTIYF.

This clone was counted a few times. Other DNA sequences from this sample encode an identical CDR3 as well. The chain links TRBV29-1 to TRBJ2-2; 10 bases fit TRBD1. CDR3 size: 14 residues. With 5 bases clipped from V and 2 bases from J, the junction kept 2 bases outside the gene matches. In germline, CDR1 is SQVTM, CDR2 ANQGSEA. The CDR3 loop reads CSVRTGGNTGELFF. As DNA, the CDR3 is TGCAGCGTTAGGACAGGGGGTAACACCGGGGAGCTGTTTTTT.

In its sample, this clone was seen a few times. The V gene is TRBV5-1, the J gene TRBJ2-1; tentatively, D is TRBD2 (5 bases). CDR1 is SGHRS, CDR2 YFSETQ, per germline. Trimming took 2 bases from V and 8 from J, leaving 17 bases between them. The CDR3 has 15 residues. The DNA of the CDR3 is TGCGCCAGCAGCTTAGGGAGCTTGGTAGCCGATGAGCAGTTCTTC. It yields the protein CASSLGSLVADEQFF.

The V call is TRBV28, the J call TRBJ1-1; D is perhaps TRBD1 (5 bases). Germline lookup yields CDR1 MDHEN and CDR2 SYDVKM. V lost 6 bases and J 7 bases, leaving 12 bases between the germline ends. The CDR3 runs to 12 residues. The CDR3 DNA is TGTGCCAGCAGGATCTTGGGACTTGAAGCTTTCTTT. This encodes CASRILGLEAFF.

The V gene is TRBV7-9, the J gene TRBJ1-2; a possible D gene is TRBD1 (5 bases). Germline-derived CDR1 and CDR2 are SEHNR and FQNEAQ (reference sequence). The CDR3 has 13 amino acids. Trimming took 2 bases from V and 8 from J, leaving 12 bases between them. The CDR3 DNA reads TGTGCCAGCAGCTTATCTGGGGGTGTAGGCTACACCTTC. It translates to CASSLSGGVGYTF.

V usage is TRBV2 and J usage is TRBJ1-2, with TRBD1 as a possible D gene (5 bases). CDR3 size: 13 residues. V dropped 1 base and J dropped 7 bases, with 10 bases sitting between them. Germline V gene data show CDR1 as SNHLY and CDR2 as FYNNEI. CDR3 residues: CASSEGGFRGYTF. In DNA form, the CDR3 reads TGTGCCAGCAGTGAAGGGGGGTTTCGTGGCTACACCTTC.

This chain connects TRBV9 to TRBJ2-5; 8 nucleotides agree with TRBD1. Trimming at V came to 4 bases and at J to 6 bases, leaving 8 bases not matched to a gene. There are 14 residues in the CDR3. Germline V CDR1 and CDR2: SGDLS, YYNGEE. CDR3: CASSPGQAAKTQYF. DNA of the CDR3: TGTGCCAGCAGCCCGGGACAGGCGGCGAAGACCCAGTACTTC.

The chain recombines TRBV28 with TRBJ2-5, with D tentatively TRBD1 or TRBD2 (9 bases each). The CDR3 loop spans 16 amino acids. The germline gives CDR1 MDHEN, CDR2 SYDVKM. V shed 5 bases and J shed 2 bases, with 18 bases lying between them. The CDR3 spells CASSPSGTGNQETQYF. The CDR3 coding sequence is TGTGCCAGCAGTCCTAGCGGGACAGGGAATCAAGAGACCCAGTACTTC.

Only a few counts were recorded for this clone. The V and J genes are TRBV29-1 and TRBJ2-5; D is ambiguous. CDR3 size: 10 residues. The germline gives CDR1 SQVTM, CDR2 ANQGSEA. Trimming shortened V by 3 bases and J by 2 bases, and 1 base separated the two germline ends. CDR3: CSVEQETQYF. Here the CDR3 DNA reads TGCAGCGTTGAGCAAGAGACCCAGTACTTC.

The chain joins TRBV29-1 to TRBJ1-5; D ambiguous. Trimming removed 6 bases from V and 5 bases from J, with 11 bases in between. Germline lookup yields CDR1 SQVTM and CDR2 ANQGSEA. The CDR3 consists of 12 residues. The CDR3 nucleotides are TGCAGCGTCCTGCCCGTGGATCAGCCCCAGCATTTT. Its translation is CSVLPVDQPQHF.

V gene TRBV7-2 combines with J gene TRBJ1-4, with D possibly TRBD1 on 5 matching bases. The CDR3 totals 17 residues. Per the germline V gene, CDR1 is SGHTA and CDR2 is FQGNSA. The V end lost 0 bases, the J end lost 8 bases, and 19 bases lay between the germline ends. In nucleotides, the CDR3 is TGTGCCAGCAGCTTAGCCCACGGCGGGACCCTAGGAGAAAAACTGTTTTTT. Translation: CASSLAHGGTLGEKLFF. Complete variable domain (other parts from reference TRBV7-2 and TRBJ1-4): GAGVSQSPSNKVTEKGKDVELRCDPISGHTALYWYRQSLGQGLEFLIYFQGNSAPDKSGLPSDRFSAERTGGSVSTLTIQRTQQEDSAVYLCASSLAHGGTLGEKLFFGSGTQLSVL.

This clone has just a few counts. This chain connects TRBV10-3 to TRBJ1-2; no definite D call. The CDR3 is 12 amino acids. Trimming cost V 6 bases and J 4 bases, with 9 bases left between them. The germline V gene encodes CDR1 ENHRY and CDR2 SYGVKD. CDR3 in amino acids: CAIRGDLYGYTF. DNA of the CDR3: TGTGCCATCAGGGGAGATCTCTATGGCTACACCTTC.

This clone was seen a few times. The J gene is TRBJ2-7, the V gene TRBV5-1; no definite D call. Germline CDR1 SGHRS, CDR2 YFSETQ. Trimming removed 0 bases from V and 2 bases from J, with 6 bases in between. The CDR3 extends over 13 amino acids. The CDR3 region is CASSLVTTYEQYF. Here the CDR3 DNA reads TGCGCCAGCAGCTTGGTCACTACCTACGAGCAGTACTTC.